What follows are 16 T cell receptor beta chains derived from one specimen sequenced in a study of spatial heterogeneity in lung cancer. Notes on the study in general: In tumors, expanded intratumoral alpha and beta TCR counts tracked mutation counts.

Time point specified: sample taken at primary tumor resection. Their antigen targets remain unknown. TCRdb fed the 5' RACE reads into MiXCR, producing one record per CDR3 protein. The repertoire consists of about 3,500 distinct CDR3 sequences, with just under 15% occurring once and the leading ten covering more than 20%. The sample was lung tumor tissue, taken at surgery. The receptors derive from a female donor with early-stage non-small cell lung cancer.

This clonotype has a count of ten or more. Found in a library prepared for alpha chains, this beta chain is an off-target read, and its abundance has little meaning. CDR3 sequence reads: CASSLTATGGDNEQFF. The CDR3 region has the DNA TGTGCCAGCAGTTTAACCGCAACTGGGGGGGACAATGAGCAGTTCTTC. The chain carries TRBV27 and TRBJ2-1; TRBD2 aligns across 7 bases. The V and J ends lost 2 bases and 5 bases, in that order; junction bases with no gene match: 9. CDR1 MNHEY and CDR2 SMNVEV come from the germline V gene (reference sequence). CDR3 size: 16 residues.

This clonotype was detected ten times or more. In a library made to pick up alpha chains, this beta chain is a stray read with a size that means little. The chain uses TRBV18 and TRBJ1-2; D not certain. The CDR3 loop spans 13 amino acids. With 3 bases removed from V and 1 base from J, the gap between germline ends came to 6 bases. CDR1 and CDR2 from the germline V gene are KGHSH and LQKENI. CDR3 in amino acids: CASSPINNYGYTF. CDR3 sequence (DNA): TGTGCCAGCTCACCCATCAATAACTATGGCTACACCTTC. The full variable domain, completed using reference TRBV18 and TRBJ1-2, is NAGVMQNPRHLVRRRGQEARLRCSPMKGHSHVYWYRQLPEEGLKFMVYLQKENIIDESGMPKERFSAEFPKEGPSILRIQQVVRGDSAAYFCASSPINNYGYTFGSGTRLTVV.

In the case of this clonotype: This beta chain came through as a stray read in a library set up for alpha chains, and its size says little. V gene TRBV18 combines with J gene TRBJ1-5, with unresolved D. This CDR3 has 14 residues. The V end was cut by 2 bases, the J end by 7 bases, with 12 bases between. Germline V CDR1 and CDR2: KGHSH, LQKENI. CDR3 amino acids: CASSPFHKDQPQHF. The CDR3 DNA follows: TGTGCCAGCTCACCATTCCATAAGGACCAGCCCCAGCATTTT.

This clonotype has more than one count but fewer than ten. Being off target in a library aimed at alpha chains, this beta chain has a size of little meaning. The chain carries TRBV7-2 and TRBJ2-3, with 7 nucleotides matching TRBD2. Looked up from germline, CDR1 is SGHTA and CDR2 is FQGNSA. The CDR3 totals 14 residues. V trimming: 5 bases; J trimming: 6 bases; junction bases outside the gene matches: 8. CDR3 amino acids: CASSPLTSSDTQYF. Here the CDR3 DNA reads TGTGCCAGCAGCCCCTTGACTAGCTCGGATACGCAGTATTTT.

Judged by abundance, this clonotype is medium-sized. This beta chain turned up in a library designed for alpha chains; as an off-target read, its abundance says little. The rearrangement links TRBV5-6 to TRBJ2-5; TRBD1 aligns across 9 bases. J was trimmed by 2 bases and V by 2 bases; bases with no gene match: 1. The CDR3 covers 14 residues. Germline lookup yields CDR1 SGHDT and CDR2 YYEEEE. As DNA, the CDR3 is TGTGCCAGCAGCTTTGACAGGGGGCAAGAGACCCAGTACTTC. It yields the protein CASSFDRGQETQYF.

By proportion, this clonotype is medium-sized (0.01 to 0.1%). In a library made to pick up alpha chains, this beta chain is a stray read with a size that means little. The chain recombines TRBV4-2 with TRBJ1-2; the match to TRBD1 covers 7 bases. The germline V gene encodes CDR1 LGHNA and CDR2 YNFKEQ. The CDR3 sequence is 13 residues long. V trimming: 4 bases; J trimming: 6 bases; junction bases outside the gene matches: 5. The CDR3 DNA reads as TGTGCCAGCAGCCGAACAGGGGACCATGGCTACACCTTC. It yields the protein CASSRTGDHGYTF.

This clonotype is categorized as medium-sized. This beta chain came through as a stray read in a library set up for alpha chains, and its size says little. The chain recombines TRBV29-1 with TRBJ2-3, with 7 bases matching TRBD1. CDR3 length: 15 residues. Germline CDR1 and CDR2: SQVTM and ANQGSEA. With V trimmed by 4 bases and J by 0 bases, 7 bases remained unmatched. CDR3 in amino acids: CSVATGVHSTDTQYF. CDR3 nucleotide sequence: TGCAGCGTTGCTACAGGGGTTCACAGCACAGATACGCAGTATTTT.

This clonotype is judged medium-sized. This beta chain came through as a stray read in a library set up for alpha chains, and its size says little. Written as DNA, the CDR3 is TGCAGTGCTACAGGAGATAGCAATCAGCCCCAGCATTTT. Its protein product is CSATGDSNQPQHF. V gene TRBV20-1 combines with J gene TRBJ1-5, with D hard to call. From germline, CDR1 is DFQATT and CDR2 SNEGSKA (reference sequence). Trimming stripped 4 bases from V and 0 bases from J, with 7 bases between. The CDR3 covers 13 residues.

This clonotype is medium-sized. A library made for alpha chains picked up this beta chain off target, so its size means little. The J gene is TRBJ1-2, the V gene TRBV11-2; D might be TRBD1 (5 bases). The CDR3 sequence is 16 residues long. V was trimmed by 0 bases and J by 8 bases, leaving 19 bases between them. CDR1 and CDR2 (germline): SGHAT, FQNNGV. The CDR3 nucleotides are TGTGCCAGCAGCTTAGATGGTCAGGGCACCCACCGCGGCTACACCTTC. Amino acids: CASSLDGQGTHRGYTF.

This clonotype is labeled medium-sized. This beta chain is off target for a library built for alpha chains, so its abundance means little. The V and J genes are TRBV10-3 and TRBJ2-3, with D possibly TRBD1 on 6 matching bases. The CDR3 spans 14 residues. The V gene lost 0 bases and the J gene lost 6 bases, with 10 bases spanning the gap. Germline V lookup: CDR1 ENHRY, CDR2 SYGVKD. CDR3 in amino acids: CAISESMDSDTQYF. The CDR3 DNA is TGTGCCATCAGTGAGTCGATGGACAGCGATACGCAGTATTTT.

This clonotype appeared many times. This beta chain turned up in a library designed for alpha chains; as an off-target read, its abundance says little. This chain uses TRBV29-1 with TRBJ2-2; the D is unclear. The ends were cut back, 1 base at V and 1 base at J, with 16 bases in the middle. CDR1 and CDR2 from the germline V gene are SQVTM and ANQGSEA. This CDR3 region has 17 residues. In nucleotides, the CDR3 is TGCAGCGTTGAAGGGGTCCTGGACGGCCAGAACACCGGGGAGCTGTTTTTT. Translating gives CSVEGVLDGQNTGELFF.

This clonotype was recorded a few times. With the library built for alpha chains, this beta chain is off target and its frequency is not meaningful. The gene calls are TRBV20-1 and TRBJ1-1; tentatively, D is TRBD1 (6 bases). V was trimmed by 3 bases and J by 5 bases, leaving 19 bases between them. The CDR3 contains 15 residues. CDR1 is DFQATT and CDR2 is SNEGSKA in the germline V gene (reference sequence). CDR3 DNA: TGCAGTGCTAGCCCCGGAGGCCGGGGGCAAACTGAAGCTTTCTTT. Translated: CSASPGGRGQTEAFF.

There are a few counts of this clonotype. This beta chain lies outside the target of a library built for alpha chains; its clone size means little. The V call is TRBV7-9, the J call TRBJ1-2, with TRBD1 as a possible D gene (6 bases). The CDR3 has 15 residues. Germline CDR1 and CDR2: SEHNR and FQNEAQ (reference sequence). Trimming removed 4 bases at V and 1 base at J, with 13 bases between. CDR3 sequence: CASSSTRQDNYGYTF. For the CDR3, the DNA is TGTGCCAGCAGCTCGACCCGACAGGATAACTATGGCTACACCTTC. The full variable domain, in which reference TRBV7-9 and TRBJ1-2 provide the parts outside the CDR3, is DTGVSQNPRHKITKRGQNVTFRCDPISEHNRLYWYRQTLGQGPEFLTYFQNEAQLEKSRLLSDRFSAERPKGSFSTLEIQRTEQGDSAMYLCASSSTRQDNYGYTFGSGTRLTVV.

In its sample, this clonotype is medium-sized. This beta chain is an unintended read in a library built for alpha chains; its size means little. The chain links TRBV4-3 to TRBJ1-2, with 9 bases matching TRBD1. Germline loops: CDR1 LGHNA, CDR2 YSLEER. J was trimmed by 8 bases and V by 0 bases; bases with no gene match: 16. The CDR3 has 18 amino acids. The CDR3 coding sequence is TGCGCCAGCAGCCAAGAATTTCAGGGACAGGGAATTTTATCGGGCTACACCTTC. As protein: CASSQEFQGQGILSGYTF.

This clonotype is medium-sized by share. The library was designed around alpha chains, so this beta chain is a stray read whose abundance carries little weight. The rearrangement uses TRBV24-1 and TRBJ2-2; the D is unclear. The germline V gene has CDR1 KGHDR and CDR2 SFDVKD. Between the trimmed V and J ends, which lost 7 bases and 7 bases, there was a span of 12 bases. The CDR3 spans 13 residues. CDR3 DNA sequence: TGTGCCACCAGAGAATACTATGGCGGGGAGCTGTTTTTT. It specifies CATREYYGGELFF.

This clonotype was counted ten times or more. As an off-target read in a library built for alpha chains, this beta chain has a frequency of little significance. The rearrangement joins TRBV12-3 or TRBV12-4 to TRBJ1-5; TRBD1 is a possible D gene (6 bases). The CDR3 is 14 amino acids. Trimming shortened V by 1 base and J by 5 bases, and 9 bases separated the two germline ends. CDR3 sequence: CASSLEAGDQPQHF. The DNA of the CDR3 is TGTGCCAGCAGTTTAGAGGCAGGGGATCAGCCCCAGCATTTT.